A selection of T cell receptor beta chains follows, all from one sample in a study of cytotoxic CD8 clonotypes in ibrutinib-treated CLL. Sequenced by immunoSEQ multiplex PCR; TCRdb stores in-frame clones only, minus some. The table has around 300,000 clones, around four fifths seen once; the top ten hold under 8.5%. The specimen comprised PBMCs, sampled before ibrutinib treatment. The receptors come from a human donor with chronic lymphocytic leukemia. Each CDR3 is given with its conserved first and last residue. The D gene is left open where the match is weak. Not every row has a clone size; where given, it reads once, few, many or a size class.

NA	TRBD1	TRBV30	TRBJ2-7	CAWRWTGGIHEQYF	TGTGCCTGGAGGTGGACAGGGGGCATCCACGAGCAGTACTTC
many	NA	TRBV2	TRBJ1-1	CASREDSLNTEAFF	TGTGCCAGCAGGGAGGACAGCTTGAACACTGAAGCTTTCTTT
NA	TRBD1	TRBV5-4	TRBJ1-2	CASSLAETGPGYTF	TGTGCCAGCAGCTTGGCAGAGACAGGGCCCGGCTACACCTTC
NA	NA	TRBV28	TRBJ2-7	CASRGTDSYEQYF	TGTGCCAGCAGGGGTACCGACTCCTACGAGCAGTACTTC
once	NA	TRBV7-2	TRBJ2-7	CASSLRSPYYEQYF	TGTGCCAGCAGCTTACGGTCCCCATACTACGAGCAGTACTTC
NA	TRBD1	TRBV5-1	TRBJ2-3	CASSTSGTGVTDTQYF	TGCGCCAGCAGTACCTCCGGGACAGGGGTAACAGATACGCAGTATTTT
once	NA	TRBV7-2	TRBJ1-5	CASSFEGGGDQPQHF	TGTGCCAGCAGCTTTGAGGGTGGGGGGGATCAGCCCCAGCATTTT
once	TRBD1	TRBV5-4	TRBJ2-1	CASSWAGTGYNEQFF	TGTGCCAGCAGCTGGGCAGGGACAGGTTACAATGAGCAGTTCTTC
NA	NA	TRBV6-5	TRBJ2-7	CASSVFYEQYF	TGTGCCAGCAGTGTTTTCTACGAGCAGTACTTC
NA	TRBD2	TRBV6-5	TRBJ2-2	CASSTGLAGAGELFF	TGTGCCAGCAGTACGGGACTAGCGGGAGCCGGGGAGCTGTTTTTT
NA	NA	TRBV4-3	TRBJ2-5	CASSQHLQETQYF	TGCGCCAGCAGCCAACATTTACAAGAGACCCAGTACTTC
once	TRBD1	TRBV19	TRBJ2-7	CASSPRDRGPYEQYF	TGTGCCAGTAGTCCCCGGGACAGGGGGCCCTACGAGCAGTACTTC
NA	NA	TRBV11-2	TRBJ1-5	CASSHGGTSNQPQHF	TGTGCCAGCAGCCACGGGGGGACGAGCAATCAGCCCCAGCATTTT
few	NA	TRBV11-2	TRBJ2-1	CASSSGRHEQFF	TGTGCCAGCAGCAGCGGAAGGCATGAGCAGTTCTTC
NA	NA	TRBV2	TRBJ1-1	CASERENTEAFF	TGTGCCAGTGAACGGGAGAACACTGAAGCTTTCTTT
few	TRBD2	TRBV7-6	TRBJ2-2	CASSLAWRGGTGELFF	TGTGCCAGCAGCTTAGCGTGGCGGGGAGGGACCGGGGAGCTGTTTTTT
NA	NA	TRBV5-4	TRBJ2-7	CASSSDITRAPYEQYF	TGTGCCAGCAGCTCCGATATAACGAGGGCACCCTACGAGCAGTACTTC
NA	NA	TRBV7-9	TRBJ1-1	CASSWGGGTMNTEAFF	TGTGCCAGCAGCTGGGGAGGGGGTACCATGAACACTGAAGCTTTCTTT
NA	TRBD1	TRBV11-2	TRBJ1-1	CASSFRDRGQTEAFF	TGTGCCAGCAGCTTCCGGGACAGGGGGCAGACTGAAGCTTTCTTT
NA	NA	TRBV19	TRBJ2-4	CASSIDHGRAKNIQYF	TGTGCCAGTAGTATAGATCACGGGAGAGCCAAAAACATTCAGTACTTC